This note documents a single T cell receptor beta chain sequence. Repertoires were generated with immunoSEQ multiplex PCR, while TCRdb's copy carries only in-frame clones and drops some. The table records under 80,000 clones, nearly 85% of them present only once. The data were obtained in a study of control samples from healthy donors and cancer patients. Per the germline V gene, CDR1 is SNHLY and CDR2 is FYNNEI. There are 19 residues in the CDR3. V lost 9 bases to trimming and J lost 0 bases; unmatched junction nucleotides: 21. The gene calls are TRBV2 and TRBJ1-1; 8 nucleotides match TRBD1. Sample: blood. This sequence was found in a man aged 50 to 59 in good health. CDR3 loop: CASCLLFGQGEGMNTEAFF. As DNA, the CDR3 is TGTGCCAGTTGTTTACTATTCGGACAGGGAGAGGGGATGAACACTGAAGCTTTCTTT.